This TCR beta chain was obtained from a study of spatial heterogeneity in lung cancer. Turning to the study itself: The average appearance count of each unique TCR and UMI combination in raw reads was more than eight.

Carried by each TCR cDNA molecule was a unique molecular identifier. MiXCR, run by TCRdb on the 5' RACE reads, gives a single entry per CDR3 protein. The sample carries about 36,000 distinct CDR3 sequences, roughly 6.5% recorded once. The time point: sample taken at primary tumor resection. Just over 70 TRACERx patients with early, untreated non-small cell lung cancer donated samples. This clonotype showed up many times. Germline CDR1 reads MDHEN; CDR2 reads SYDVKM. The V end lost 2 bases, the J end lost 7 bases, and 3 bases lay between the germline ends. This CDR3 spans 11 amino acids. The genes are TRBV28 and TRBJ2-1; no reliable D call. The sample was PBMCs, taken at surgery. This sequence originates from a female donor with early-stage non-small cell lung cancer. CDR3 amino acids: CASSLRNEQFF. The CDR3 region has the DNA TGTGCCAGCAGTTTAAGGAATGAGCAGTTCTTC.